Described below is a single T cell receptor (beta chain) sequence and its context. The data were taken from a study of blood T cell repertoires in COVID-19. Background on the study: Acute and convalescent COVID-19 specimens originated in the United States, Italy and Spain. The analysed material was cDNA or gDNA that came from T cells, B-cell-depleted T cells, or PBMCs.

Per the authors' pipeline: Nucleated cell counts were estimated from reference gene primer amplification. Produced via immunoSEQ multiplex PCR; TCRdb's table is partial and in-frame only. That table furnishes V, J and clone size, whereas the DNA furnished D and trimming. The data show about 270,000 clones, less than 90% seen once. Seattle's cohort entered during active infection and was followed longitudinally. Sequencing used peripheral blood. The receptor comes from a woman in her 70s with COVID-19, enrolled during active disease.

DNA for the CDR3: TGTGCCAGCAGCTTTCCCCCTTTATCTACGCAGTATTTT. Translating it yields CASSFPPLSTQYF. The V and J genes are TRBV7-2 and TRBJ2-3; D call uncertain. V was shortened by 3 bases and J by 8 bases, with 12 bases between the two germline ends. The CDR3 is made up of 13 amino acids. Per the germline V gene, CDR1 is SGHTA and CDR2 is FQGNSA.